The 14 T cell receptor beta chains below all came from one sample that was sequenced in a study of tumor-infiltrating lymphocytes in primary liver carcinoma. From unsorted bulk tissue weighing 20-30 mg, DNA and RNA were co-extracted. The researchers produced TCR beta cDNA from 400 to 650 ng total RNA with a constant-region primer. Slightly modified ARM-PCR with three nested multiplex PCR rounds yielded TCR beta libraries. Both of the initial two PCR rounds ran for 10 cycles and employed TRBV1-TRBV30 forward primers alongside a C-beta reverse primer. TCRdb used MiXCR to reprocess the multiplex PCR reads, holding one entry per CDR3 protein. The repertoire holds approximately 42,000 distinct CDR3 sequences, with approximately 71% as singletons. Material for sequencing was tumor-adjacent normal liver tissue. All receptors come from a woman under 40 with primary liver carcinoma and hepatitis B virus infection.

A word on this clonotype: The junction departs from germline at one end; a sequencing error may be responsible. The CDR3 DNA reads TGCGCCAGCAGCACTACATTCGGAAATGAGCAGTTCTTC. Translation: CASSTTFGNEQFF. The V call is TRBV7-9, the J call TRBJ2-1; D not certain. This CDR3 has 13 residues. The germline V gene encodes CDR1 SEHNR and CDR2 FQNEAQ (reference sequence).

This clonotype was seen only a few times. This may be a read error, as it is one base from a much larger clone. J is TRBJ2-1 and V is TRBV21-1; TRBD1 is the table's D call and was not checked against the DNA. TRBV21-1 represents a pseudogene. The CDR3 sequence is 19 residues long. CDR3 sequence: CVSSKDPGPRLTLYNEQFF. CDR3 DNA sequence: TGTGTCAGCAGCAAAGATCCGGGACCCAGGTTGACTCTATACAATGAGCAGTTCTTC.

Concerning this clonotype: It may be a read error: a sequence one base away is much more abundant. The V gene is TRBV28, the J gene TRBJ2-6; no definite D call. Trimming pared 9 bases from V and 4 bases from J, leaving 13 bases between. The CDR3 contains 14 residues. In germline, CDR1 is MDHEN, CDR2 SYDVKM. The CDR3 nucleotides read TGTGCCAGAAGGTCGACCTCCGGGGCCAACGTCCTGACTTTC. The encoded protein is CARRSTSGANVLTF.

Worth noting for this clonotype: This likely comes from a read error, as the CDR3 has no conserved phenylalanine or tryptophan at its end. This chain uses TRBV4-3 with TRBJ2-1; D unresolved. Trimming cost V 3 bases and J 6 bases, with 12 bases left between them. The germline CDR1 and CDR2 sequences are LGHNA and YSLEER. The length of the CDR3 is 14 residues. DNA of the CDR3: TGCGCCAGCAGCCACACAAAGTCGGTCAATGAGCAGTTCTTA. It yields the protein CASSHTKSVNEQFL.

With regard to this clonotype: Given the absence of the conserved phenylalanine or tryptophan at the CDR3 end, a read error is likely. The rearrangement uses TRBV5-1 and TRBJ2-7; a possible D gene is TRBD1 (6 bases). This CDR3 is 16 amino acids long. Germline-derived CDR1 and CDR2 are SGHRS and YFSETQ. The CDR3 loop reads CARSLGHRDSSYEQYI. Here the CDR3 DNA reads TGCGCCAGGAGCTTGGGACACCGGGATAGTTCCTACGAGCAGTACATC.

The chain has TRBV10-3 and TRBJ2-5; D perhaps matches TRBD2 (6 bases). The V gene lost 3 bases and the J gene lost 5 bases, with 19 bases spanning the gap. The CDR3 spans 16 residues. From germline, CDR1 is ENHRY and CDR2 SYGVKD. CDR3 loop: CAISDISGARRETQYF. CDR3 DNA: TGTGCCATCAGTGATATATCGGGAGCGCGAAGGGAGACCCAGTACTTC.

The table lists this clonotype with many counts. As DNA, the CDR3 is TGTGCCAGCAGCCCTACTAGTCTAAGCACAGATACGCAGTATTTT. This encodes CASSPTSLSTDTQYF. The chain joins TRBV14 to TRBJ2-3, with a weak D call TRBD2 (5 bases). CDR1 and CDR2 (germline): SGHDN, FVKESK. This CDR3 contains 15 residues. Deletions cut 4 bases from V and 0 bases from J, with 11 bases between.

Points on this clonotype: A much larger clone lies a single base off, so this may be a read error. This chain links TRBV28 with TRBJ1-2; D is uncertain. The CDR3 extends over 13 amino acids. The V and J ends lost 5 bases and 2 bases respectively, with 9 bases between them. Germline CDR1 MDHEN, CDR2 SYDVKM. CDR3 nucleotides: TGTGCCAGCAGTAAGCCTCCGAACTATGGCTACACCTTC. This sequence encodes CASSKPPNYGYTF.

This clonotype was observed many times. V and J are TRBV6-1 and TRBJ1-1, with D unresolved. The CDR3 sequence is 15 residues long. CDR1 MNHNS and CDR2 SASEGT come from the germline V gene. Trimming cost V 10 bases and J 4 bases, with 22 bases left between them. The chain's CDR3 is CAITLEGLSGTEAFF. The CDR3 nucleotides are TGTGCCATTACCTTGGAAGGGCTTAGCGGCACTGAAGCTTTCTTT.

Only a few counts were recorded for this clonotype. The chain links TRBV18 to TRBJ1-2, with 8 bases that match TRBD1. Trimming cost V 1 base and J 4 bases; bases outside gene matches: 14. Germline CDR1 is KGHSH and CDR2 is LQKENI. This CDR3 is built from 18 residues. The CDR3 bases are TGTGCCAGCTCACCACTCCTTTCGTCCGAGACAGGGGCCTATGGCTACACCTTC. It yields the protein CASSPLLSSETGAYGYTF.

As concerns this clonotype: The junction does not match germline at one end; this may be a read error. V usage is TRBV11-2 and J usage is TRBJ2-1; 8 bases match TRBD2. This CDR3 has 16 residues. The germline CDR1 and CDR2 sequences are SGHAT and FQNNGV. The CDR3: CACSWGGLAGNNEQSF. CDR3 nucleotide sequence: TGTGCCTGCAGCTGGGGGGGATTAGCGGGGAACAATGAGCAGTCCTTC.

With regard to this clonotype: At one of its ends the junction is not consistent with the germline gene, which may arise from a read error. This chain connects TRBV4-3 to TRBJ2-7; D is possibly TRBD1 (5 bases). This CDR3 spans 15 amino acids. Per germline, CDR1 LGHNA and CDR2 YSLEER. CDR3 in amino acids: CASSQLQDNSYERYF. For the CDR3, the DNA is TGCGCCAGCAGCCAGCTACAGGACAACTCCTACGAGCGGTACTTC.

Turning to this clonotype: Sequence at one end of the junction differs from germline and may be a read error. CDR3 region: CASSGSLRIGGGQYF. The CDR3 DNA reads TGTGCTAGCAGTGGGAGTCTGAGGATAGGAGGGGGGCAGTACTTC. This chain connects TRBV6-1 to TRBJ2-7; D is tentatively TRBD1 or TRBD2 (6 bases each). Per the germline V gene, CDR1 is MNHNS and CDR2 is SASEGT. The CDR3 spans 15 residues.

Concerning this clonotype itself: A much larger clone differs from this one at a single base, so this may be a read error. In this CDR3 the conserved last residue, phenylalanine or tryptophan, is missing, so a read error is likely. The genes are TRBV7-3 and TRBJ2-1, with no clear D. V was pared by 0 bases and J by 8 bases, with 8 bases between. The CDR3 is made up of 13 amino acids. Germline CDR1 and CDR2: SGHTA and FQGTGA. CDR3 sequence: CASSLTVRDEQFI. As DNA, the CDR3 is TGTGCCAGCAGCTTAACCGTAAGGGATGAGCAGTTCATC.